This T cell receptor (beta chain) was recovered during a study of shared clonotypes between healthy human individuals. Naive CD8 isolation took CD45RO-negative cells positively selected for CCR7 and excluded terminally differentiated effector memory CD45RA+ cells. As to this clone: No antigen is known for it.

V shed 6 bases, J shed 6 bases, and the junction held 7 bases outside the gene matches. Per germline, CDR1 MNHEY and CDR2 SVGAGI. CDR3 size: 13 residues. The protocol was immunoSEQ multiplex PCR, while the TCRdb copy is restricted to in-frame clones and leaves out a portion. The sample holds fewer than 1 million clones, about 97% seen once. Study-wide results and caveats: Generally, estimated richness proved larger in naive subsets than it did in memory subsets. Some clonotypes were shared by all four sorted-subset donors, while others were not shared. The non-shared ones had lower generation probabilities than the shared ones. A handful of donors had about 5% of their naive CD4 clonotypes in common.

V and J are TRBV6-5 and TRBJ2-7; 8 bases agree with TRBD1. This receptor was taken from a man aged 25-45 years in good health. The sequenced sample consisted of naive CD8+ T cells sorted from blood. CDR3 coding DNA: TGTGCCAGCAGGTACGGACAGGGCTCCGAGCAGTACTTC. Its translation: CASRYGQGSEQYF.